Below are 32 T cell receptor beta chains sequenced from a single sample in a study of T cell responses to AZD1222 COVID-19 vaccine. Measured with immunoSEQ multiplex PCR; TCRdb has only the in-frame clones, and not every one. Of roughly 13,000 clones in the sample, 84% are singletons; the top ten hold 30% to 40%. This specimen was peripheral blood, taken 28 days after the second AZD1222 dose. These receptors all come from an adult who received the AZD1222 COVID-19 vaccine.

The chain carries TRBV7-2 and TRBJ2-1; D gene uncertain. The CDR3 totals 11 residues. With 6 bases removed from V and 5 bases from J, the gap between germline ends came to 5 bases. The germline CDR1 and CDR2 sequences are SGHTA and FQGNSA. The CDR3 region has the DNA TGTGCCAGCAGGGGAAACAATGAGCAGTTCTTC. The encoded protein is CASRGNNEQFF.

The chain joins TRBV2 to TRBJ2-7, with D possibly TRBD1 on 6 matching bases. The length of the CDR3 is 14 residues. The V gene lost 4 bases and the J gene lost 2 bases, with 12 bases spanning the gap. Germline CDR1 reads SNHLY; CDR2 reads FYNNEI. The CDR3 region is CASSGLDRAYEQYF. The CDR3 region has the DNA TGTGCCAGCAGTGGTTTGGACAGAGCCTACGAGCAGTACTTC.

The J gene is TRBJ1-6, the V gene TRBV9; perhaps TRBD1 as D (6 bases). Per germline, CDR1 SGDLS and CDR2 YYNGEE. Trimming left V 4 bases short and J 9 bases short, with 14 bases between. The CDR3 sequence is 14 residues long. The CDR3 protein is CASSPPQGSSPLHF. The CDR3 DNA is TGTGCCAGCAGCCCGCCGCAGGGGAGTTCACCCCTCCACTTT.

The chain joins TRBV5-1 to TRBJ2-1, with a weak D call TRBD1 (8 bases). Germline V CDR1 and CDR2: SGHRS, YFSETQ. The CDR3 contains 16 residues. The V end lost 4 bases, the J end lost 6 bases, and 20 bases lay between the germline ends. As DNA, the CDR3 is TGCGCCAGCAGCCTCCACTACAGGGGGGGGACCAATGAGCAGTTCTTC. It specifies CASSLHYRGGTNEQFF.

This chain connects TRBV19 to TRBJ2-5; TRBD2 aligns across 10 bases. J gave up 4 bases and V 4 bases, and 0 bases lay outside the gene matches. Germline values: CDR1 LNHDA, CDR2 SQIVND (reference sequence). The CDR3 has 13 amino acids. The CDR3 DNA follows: TGTGCCAGTAGTACTAGCGGGAGAGAGACCCAGTACTTC. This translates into CASSTSGRETQYF. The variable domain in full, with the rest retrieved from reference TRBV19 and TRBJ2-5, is DGGITQSPKYLFRKEGQNVTLSCEQNLNHDAMYWYRQDPGQGLRLIYYSQIVNDFQKGDIAEGYSVSREKKESFPLTVTSAQKNPTAFYLCASSTSGRETQYFGPGTRLLVL.

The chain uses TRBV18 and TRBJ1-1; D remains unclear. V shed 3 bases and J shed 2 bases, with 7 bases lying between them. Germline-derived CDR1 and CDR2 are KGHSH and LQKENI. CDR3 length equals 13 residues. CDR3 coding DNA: TGTGCCAGCTCACCTACCGGAAACACTGAAGCTTTCTTT. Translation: CASSPTGNTEAFF.

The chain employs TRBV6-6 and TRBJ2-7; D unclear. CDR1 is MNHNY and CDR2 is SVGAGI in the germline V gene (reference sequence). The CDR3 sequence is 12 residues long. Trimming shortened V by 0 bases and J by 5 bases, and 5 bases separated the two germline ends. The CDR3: CASSYSKNEQYF. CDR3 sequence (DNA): TGTGCCAGCAGTTACTCAAAGAACGAGCAGTACTTC.

The CDR3 DNA reads TGTGCCAGCAGTGAAGCGCAGGGAATCAATTCACCCCTCCACTTT. Its translation: CASSEAQGINSPLHF. The chain couples TRBV6-1 to TRBJ1-6; a weak D match, TRBD1 (5 bases). Trimming took 0 bases from V and 7 from J, leaving 10 bases between them. The CDR3 has 15 amino acids. Germline V gives CDR1 MNHNS, CDR2 SASEGT.

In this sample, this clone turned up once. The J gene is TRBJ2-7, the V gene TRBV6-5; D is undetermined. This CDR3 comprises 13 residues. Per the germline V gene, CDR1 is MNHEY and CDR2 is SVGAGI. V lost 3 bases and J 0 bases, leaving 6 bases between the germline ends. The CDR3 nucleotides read TGTGCCAGCAGTTATGAAAGCTCCTACGAGCAGTACTTC. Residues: CASSYESSYEQYF.

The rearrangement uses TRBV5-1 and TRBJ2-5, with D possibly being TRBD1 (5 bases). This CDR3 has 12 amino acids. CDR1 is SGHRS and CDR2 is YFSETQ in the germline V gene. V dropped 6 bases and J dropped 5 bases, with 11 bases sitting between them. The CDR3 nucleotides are TGCGCCAGCATAGGGGTGGGGGAGACCCAGTACTTC. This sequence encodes CASIGVGETQYF.

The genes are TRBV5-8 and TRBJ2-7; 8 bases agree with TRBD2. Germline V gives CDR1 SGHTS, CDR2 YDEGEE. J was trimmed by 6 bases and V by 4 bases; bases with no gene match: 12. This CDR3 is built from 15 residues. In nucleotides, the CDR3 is TGTGCCAGCAGCACCCGCCGGCGGGGGGCCGGCGAGCAGTACTTC. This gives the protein CASSTRRRGAGEQYF. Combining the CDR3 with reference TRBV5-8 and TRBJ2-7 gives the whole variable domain EAGVTQSPTHLIKTRGQQATLRCSPISGHTSVYWYQQALGLGLQFLLWYDEGEERNRGNFPPRFSGRQFPNYSSELNVNALELEDSALYLCASSTRRRGAGEQYFGPGTRLTVT.

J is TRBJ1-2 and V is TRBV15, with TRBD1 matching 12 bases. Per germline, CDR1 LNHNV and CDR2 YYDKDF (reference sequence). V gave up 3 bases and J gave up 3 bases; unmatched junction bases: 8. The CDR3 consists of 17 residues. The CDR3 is CATSRGTGGERDYGYTF. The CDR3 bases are TGTGCCACCAGCAGGGGGACAGGGGGCGAGAGAGACTATGGCTACACCTTC. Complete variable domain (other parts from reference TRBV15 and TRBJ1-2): DAMVIQNPRYQVTQFGKPVTLSCSQTLNHNVMYWYQQKSSQAPKLLFHYYDKDFNNEADTPDNFQSRRPNTSFCFLDIRSPGLGDTAMYLCATSRGTGGERDYGYTFGSGTRLTVV.

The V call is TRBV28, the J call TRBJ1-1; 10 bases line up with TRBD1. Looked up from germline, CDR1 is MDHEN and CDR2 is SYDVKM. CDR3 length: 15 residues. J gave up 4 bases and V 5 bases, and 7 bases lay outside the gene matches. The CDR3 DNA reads TGTGCCAGCAGTGTCCTGACAGGGGGCGTCACTGAAGCTTTCTTT. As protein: CASSVLTGGVTEAFF.

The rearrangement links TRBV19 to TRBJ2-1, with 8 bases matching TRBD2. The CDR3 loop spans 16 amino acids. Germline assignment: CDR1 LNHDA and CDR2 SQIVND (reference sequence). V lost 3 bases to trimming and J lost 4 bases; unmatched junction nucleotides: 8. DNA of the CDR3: TGTGCCAGTAGTATGCTTCGAGCGGGGGATTACAATGAGCAGTTCTTC. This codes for CASSMLRAGDYNEQFF.

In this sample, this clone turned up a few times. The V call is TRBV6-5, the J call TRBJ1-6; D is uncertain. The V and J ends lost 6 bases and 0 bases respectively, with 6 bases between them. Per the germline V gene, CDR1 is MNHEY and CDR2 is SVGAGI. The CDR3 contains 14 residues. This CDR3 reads CASSLPSYNSPLHF. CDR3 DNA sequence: TGTGCCAGCAGCTTGCCCTCCTATAATTCACCCCTCCACTTT.

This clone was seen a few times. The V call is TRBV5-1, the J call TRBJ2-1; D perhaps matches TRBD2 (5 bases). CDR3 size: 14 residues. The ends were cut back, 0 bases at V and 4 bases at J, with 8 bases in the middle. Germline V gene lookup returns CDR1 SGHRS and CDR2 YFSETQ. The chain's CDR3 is CASSLVGGYNEQFF. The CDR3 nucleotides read TGCGCCAGCAGCTTGGTCGGCGGGTACAATGAGCAGTTCTTC. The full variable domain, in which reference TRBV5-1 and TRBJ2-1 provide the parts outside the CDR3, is KAGVTQTPRYLIKTRGQQVTLSCSPISGHRSVSWYQQTPGQGLQFLFEYFSETQRNKGNFPGRFSGRQFSNSRSEMNVSTLELGDSALYLCASSLVGGYNEQFFGPGTRLTVL.

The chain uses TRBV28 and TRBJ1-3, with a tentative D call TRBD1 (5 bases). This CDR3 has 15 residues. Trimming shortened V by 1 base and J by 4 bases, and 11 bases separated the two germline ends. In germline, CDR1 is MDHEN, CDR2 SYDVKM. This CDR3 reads CASSLFRASGNTIYF. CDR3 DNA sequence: TGTGCCAGCAGTTTATTCAGGGCATCAGGAAACACCATATATTTT.

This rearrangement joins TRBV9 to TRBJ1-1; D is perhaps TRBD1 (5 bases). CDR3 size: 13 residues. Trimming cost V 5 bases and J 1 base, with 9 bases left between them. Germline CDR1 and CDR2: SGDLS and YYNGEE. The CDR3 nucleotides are TGTGCCAGCAGTCTTCAGGGGAACACTGAAGCTTTCTTT. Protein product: CASSLQGNTEAFF.

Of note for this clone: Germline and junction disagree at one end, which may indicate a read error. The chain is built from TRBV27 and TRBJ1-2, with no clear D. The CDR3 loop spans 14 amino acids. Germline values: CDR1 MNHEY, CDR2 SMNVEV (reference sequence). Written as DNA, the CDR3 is TGTGCCAACAGTTTAGCGGATTTTAACTATGGCTACACCTTC. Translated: CANSLADFNYGYTF.

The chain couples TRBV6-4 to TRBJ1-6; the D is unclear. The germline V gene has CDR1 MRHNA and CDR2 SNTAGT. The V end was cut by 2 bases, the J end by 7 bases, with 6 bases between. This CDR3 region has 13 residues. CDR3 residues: CASSDTGNSPLHF. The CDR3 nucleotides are TGTGCCAGCAGTGACACCGGGAATTCACCCCTCCACTTT.

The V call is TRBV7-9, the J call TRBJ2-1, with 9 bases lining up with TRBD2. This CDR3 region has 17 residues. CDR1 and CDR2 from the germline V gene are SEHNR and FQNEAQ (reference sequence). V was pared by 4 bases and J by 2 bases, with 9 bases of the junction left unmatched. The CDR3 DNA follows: TGTGCCAGCAGCTCGCTTGGAGCGGGAGGTCCCTACAATGAGCAGTTCTTC. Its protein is CASSSLGAGGPYNEQFF.

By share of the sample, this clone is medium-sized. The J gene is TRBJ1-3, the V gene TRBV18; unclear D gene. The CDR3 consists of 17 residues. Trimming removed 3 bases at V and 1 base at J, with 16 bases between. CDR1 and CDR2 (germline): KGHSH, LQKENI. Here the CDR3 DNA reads TGTGCCAGCTCACCGGAGCGGGAGTTATTTTCTGGAAACACCATATATTTT. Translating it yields CASSPERELFSGNTIYF.

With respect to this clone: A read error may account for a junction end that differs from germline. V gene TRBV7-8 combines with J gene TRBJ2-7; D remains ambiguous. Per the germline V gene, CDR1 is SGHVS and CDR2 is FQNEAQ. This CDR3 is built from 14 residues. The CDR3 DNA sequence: TGTGTCAGCAGCGACTCTAGGTTTCGGCACGAGCAGTACTTC. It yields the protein CVSSDSRFRHEQYF. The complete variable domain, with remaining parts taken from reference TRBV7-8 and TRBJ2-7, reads GAGVSQSPRYKVAKRGQDVALRCDPISGHVSLFWYQQALGQGPEFLTYFQNEAQLDKSGLPSDRFFAERPEGSVSTLKIQRTQQEDSAVYLCVSSDSRFRHEQYFGPGTRLTVT.

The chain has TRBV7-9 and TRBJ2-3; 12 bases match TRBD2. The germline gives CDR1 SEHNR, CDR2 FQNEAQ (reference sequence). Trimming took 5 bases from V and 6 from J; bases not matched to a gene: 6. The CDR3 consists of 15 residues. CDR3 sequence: CASSALAGGSDTQYF. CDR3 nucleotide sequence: TGTGCCAGCAGCGCACTAGCGGGGGGCTCTGATACGCAGTATTTT.

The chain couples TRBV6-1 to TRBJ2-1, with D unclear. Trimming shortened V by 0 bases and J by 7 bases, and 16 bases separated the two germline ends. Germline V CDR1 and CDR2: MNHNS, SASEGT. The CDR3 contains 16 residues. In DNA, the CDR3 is TGTGCCAGCAGTGAAGCTCAAGAGCCCTCGGGTAATGAGCAGTTCTTC. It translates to CASSEAQEPSGNEQFF.

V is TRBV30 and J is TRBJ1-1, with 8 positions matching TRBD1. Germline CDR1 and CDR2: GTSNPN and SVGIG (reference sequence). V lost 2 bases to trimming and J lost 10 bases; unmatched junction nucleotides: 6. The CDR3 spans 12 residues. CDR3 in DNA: TGTGCCTGGAGTCCCCAGGGGGCCAGAGCTTTCTTT. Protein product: CAWSPQGARAFF.

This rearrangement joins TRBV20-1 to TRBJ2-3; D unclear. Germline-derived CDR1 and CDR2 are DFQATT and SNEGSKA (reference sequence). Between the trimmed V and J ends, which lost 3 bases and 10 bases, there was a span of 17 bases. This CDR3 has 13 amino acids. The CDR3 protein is CSASLGALRPQYF. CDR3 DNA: TGCAGTGCTAGTTTGGGCGCGCTGAGGCCGCAGTATTTT.

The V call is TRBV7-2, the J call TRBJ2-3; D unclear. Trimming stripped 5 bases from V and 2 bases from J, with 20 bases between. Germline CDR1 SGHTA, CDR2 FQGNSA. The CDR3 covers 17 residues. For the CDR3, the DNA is TGTGCCAGCAGCCGCGCCCCTATTGCGTTCCCCACAGATACGCAGTATTTT. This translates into CASSRAPIAFPTDTQYF.

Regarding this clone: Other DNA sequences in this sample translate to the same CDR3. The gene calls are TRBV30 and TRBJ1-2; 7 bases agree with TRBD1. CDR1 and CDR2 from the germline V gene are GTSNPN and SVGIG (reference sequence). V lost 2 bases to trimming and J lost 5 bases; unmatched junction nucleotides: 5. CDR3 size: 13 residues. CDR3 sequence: CAWSRDRPYGYTF. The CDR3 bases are TGTGCCTGGAGTCGGGACAGACCTTATGGCTACACCTTC.

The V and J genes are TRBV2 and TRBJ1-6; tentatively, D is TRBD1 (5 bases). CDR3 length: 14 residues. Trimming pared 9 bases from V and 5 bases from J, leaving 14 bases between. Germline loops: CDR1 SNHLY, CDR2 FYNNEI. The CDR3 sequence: CARMGPGNNSPLHF. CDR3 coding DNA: TGTGCCAGAATGGGGCCAGGGAATAATTCACCCCTCCACTTT.

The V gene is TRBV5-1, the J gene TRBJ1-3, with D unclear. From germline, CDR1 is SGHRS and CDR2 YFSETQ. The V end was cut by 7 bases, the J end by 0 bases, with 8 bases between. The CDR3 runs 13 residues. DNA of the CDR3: TGCGCCAGCCGCCCGGGCTCTGGAAACACCATATATTTT. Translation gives CASRPGSGNTIYF.

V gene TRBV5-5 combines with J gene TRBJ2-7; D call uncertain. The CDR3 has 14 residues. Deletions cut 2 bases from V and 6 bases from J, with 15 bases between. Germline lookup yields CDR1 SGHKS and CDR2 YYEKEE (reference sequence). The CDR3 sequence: CASSFFFMSGEQYF. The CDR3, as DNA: TGTGCCAGCAGCTTCTTTTTTATGTCCGGCGAGCAGTACTTC.